This T cell receptor (beta chain) was documented in a study of vaccination and CD4 T cells after COVID-19. Study-level information: Four females and six males made up the convalescents, with two Hispanic. Every participant had a vaccine, which was either BNT162b2 or mRNA-1273, given in two doses.

As for this clonotype: Its antigen is currently unknown.

With the Oncomine TCR Beta short-read assay, DNA from cultured CD4+ T cells was sequenced. From cultured CD4+ T cells, genomic DNA was extracted. TCRdb called the PCR reads again in MiXCR, with one record for every CDR3 protein. The sample carries thousands of distinct CDR3 sequences, about 66% recorded once. Study-wide results and caveats: Researchers report that a median roughly 90% of reactive clones in convalescent patients surfaced only post-vaccination.

Germline V CDR1 and CDR2: SEHNR, FQNEAQ (reference sequence). V was clipped by 1 base and J by 9 bases, with 7 bases between them. There are 12 residues in the CDR3. Treatment indicated: approximately 9-day PBMC culture with coronavirus spike peptide pools or control peptides (ViraFEST assay). The receptor was derived from a human donor who had recovered from COVID-19. The chain couples TRBV7-9 to TRBJ1-5; D is ambiguous. The sequencing sample was made of CD4+ T cells from blood, cultured in vitro. CDR3 in DNA: TGTGCCAGCAGCTTAGTTGAGGGGCCCCAGCATTTT. Protein sequence: CASSLVEGPQHF.